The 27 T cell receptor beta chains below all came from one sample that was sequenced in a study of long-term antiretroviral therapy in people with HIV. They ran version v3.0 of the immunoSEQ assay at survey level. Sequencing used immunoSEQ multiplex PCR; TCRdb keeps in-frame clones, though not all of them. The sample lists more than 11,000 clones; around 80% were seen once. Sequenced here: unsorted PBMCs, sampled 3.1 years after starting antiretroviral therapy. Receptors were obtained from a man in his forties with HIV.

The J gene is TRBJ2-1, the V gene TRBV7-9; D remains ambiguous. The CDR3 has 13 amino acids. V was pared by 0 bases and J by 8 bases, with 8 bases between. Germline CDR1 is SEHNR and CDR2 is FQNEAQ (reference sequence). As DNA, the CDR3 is TGTGCCAGCAGCTTAGCGTGGGGTGATGAGCAGTTCTTC. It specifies CASSLAWGDEQFF.

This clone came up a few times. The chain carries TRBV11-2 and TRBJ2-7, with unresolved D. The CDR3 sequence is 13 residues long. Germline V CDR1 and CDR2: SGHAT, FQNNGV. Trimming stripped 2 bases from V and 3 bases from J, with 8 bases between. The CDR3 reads CASSLWRGYEQYF. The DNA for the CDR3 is TGTGCCAGCAGCTTATGGCGAGGCTACGAGCAGTACTTC.

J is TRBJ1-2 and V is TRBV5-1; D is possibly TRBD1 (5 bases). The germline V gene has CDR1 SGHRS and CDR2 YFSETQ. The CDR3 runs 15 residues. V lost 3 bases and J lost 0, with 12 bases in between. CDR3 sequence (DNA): TGCGCCAGCAGCTACGGGGGATCAGCTAACTATGGCTACACCTTC. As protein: CASSYGGSANYGYTF.

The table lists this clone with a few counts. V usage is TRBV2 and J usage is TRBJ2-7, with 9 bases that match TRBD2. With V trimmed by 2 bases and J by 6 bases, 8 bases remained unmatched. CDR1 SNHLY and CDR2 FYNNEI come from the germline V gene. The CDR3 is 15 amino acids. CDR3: CASSEHGGGAPEQYF. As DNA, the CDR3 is TGTGCCAGCAGTGAACACGGCGGGGGGGCCCCCGAGCAGTACTTC.

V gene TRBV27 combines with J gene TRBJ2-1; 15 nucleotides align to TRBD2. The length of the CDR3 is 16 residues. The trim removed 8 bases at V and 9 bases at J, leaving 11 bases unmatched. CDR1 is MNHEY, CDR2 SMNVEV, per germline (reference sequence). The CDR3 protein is CASGLLGLAGGREQFF. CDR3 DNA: TGTGCCAGCGGGCTACTCGGACTAGCGGGGGGGCGTGAGCAGTTCTTC.

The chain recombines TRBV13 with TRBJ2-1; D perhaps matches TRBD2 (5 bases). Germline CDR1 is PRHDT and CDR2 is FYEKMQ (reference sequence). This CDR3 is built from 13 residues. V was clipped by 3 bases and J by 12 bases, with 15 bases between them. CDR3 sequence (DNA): TGTGCCAGCAGCTTGCAGGAGGTCTTAGGGCAGTTCTTC. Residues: CASSLQEVLGQFF.

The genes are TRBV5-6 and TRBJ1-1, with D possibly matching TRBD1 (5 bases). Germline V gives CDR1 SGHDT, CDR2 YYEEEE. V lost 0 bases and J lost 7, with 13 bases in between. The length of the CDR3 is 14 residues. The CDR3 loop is CASSLDDSLVEAFF. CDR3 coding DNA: TGTGCCAGCAGCTTGGACGACAGCCTTGTTGAAGCTTTCTTT.

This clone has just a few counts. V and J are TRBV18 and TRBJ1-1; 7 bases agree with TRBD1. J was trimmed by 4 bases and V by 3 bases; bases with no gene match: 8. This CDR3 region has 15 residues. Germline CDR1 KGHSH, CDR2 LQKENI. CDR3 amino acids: CASSPEGASSTEAFF. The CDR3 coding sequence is TGTGCCAGCTCACCGGAGGGGGCGTCAAGCACTGAAGCTTTCTTT.

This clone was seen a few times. The CDR3 DNA sequence: TGTGCCATCAGTGAGCGGGGGGACTCCTACGAGCAGTACTTC. It specifies CAISERGDSYEQYF. The V call is TRBV10-3, the J call TRBJ2-7; 7 bases are a match to TRBD2. The CDR3 length is 14 residues. Germline CDR1 ENHRY, CDR2 SYGVKD. V was pared by 2 bases and J by 0 bases, with 1 base of the junction left unmatched.

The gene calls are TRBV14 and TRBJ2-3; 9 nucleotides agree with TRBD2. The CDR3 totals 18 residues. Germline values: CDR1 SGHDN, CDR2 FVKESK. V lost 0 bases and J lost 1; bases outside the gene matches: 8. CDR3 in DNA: TGTGCCAGCAGCCAAGATCTTGGGCGGGGGGGCGGCACAGATACGCAGTATTTT. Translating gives CASSQDLGRGGGTDTQYF.

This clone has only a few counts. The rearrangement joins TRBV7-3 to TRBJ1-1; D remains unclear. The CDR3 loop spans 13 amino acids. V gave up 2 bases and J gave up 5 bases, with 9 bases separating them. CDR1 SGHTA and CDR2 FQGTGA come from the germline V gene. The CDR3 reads CASSLGQSTEAFF. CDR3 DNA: TGTGCCAGCAGCTTAGGGCAGTCAACTGAAGCTTTCTTT.

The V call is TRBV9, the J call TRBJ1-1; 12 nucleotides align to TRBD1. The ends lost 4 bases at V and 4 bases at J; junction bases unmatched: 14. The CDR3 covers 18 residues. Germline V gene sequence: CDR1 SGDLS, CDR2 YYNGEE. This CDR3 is CASSSRDPGQGASTEAFF. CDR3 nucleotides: TGTGCCAGCAGCTCAAGAGACCCGGGACAGGGGGCTAGCACTGAAGCTTTCTTT.

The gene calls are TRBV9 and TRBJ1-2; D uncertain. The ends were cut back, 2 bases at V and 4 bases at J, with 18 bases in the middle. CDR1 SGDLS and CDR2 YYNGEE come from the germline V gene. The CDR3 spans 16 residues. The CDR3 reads CASSVTTTQLIYGYTF. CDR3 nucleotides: TGTGCCAGCAGCGTGACGACAACGCAGCTAATCTATGGCTACACCTTC.

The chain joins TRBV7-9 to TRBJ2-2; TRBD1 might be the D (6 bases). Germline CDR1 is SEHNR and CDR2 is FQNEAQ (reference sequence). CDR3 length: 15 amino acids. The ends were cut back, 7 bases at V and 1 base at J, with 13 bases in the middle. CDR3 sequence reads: CASTGGTMNTGELFF. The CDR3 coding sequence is TGTGCCAGCACTGGTGGGACAATGAACACCGGGGAGCTGTTTTTT.

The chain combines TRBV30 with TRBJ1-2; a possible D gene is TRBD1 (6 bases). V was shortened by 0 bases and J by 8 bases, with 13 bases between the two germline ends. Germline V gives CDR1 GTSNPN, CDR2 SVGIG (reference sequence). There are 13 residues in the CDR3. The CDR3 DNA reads TGTGCCTGGAGTGTAACCGGGGGCGGGGGCTACACCTTC. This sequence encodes CAWSVTGGGGYTF.

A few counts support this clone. In nucleotides, the CDR3 is TGTGCCAGCAGCTTAGTCCACACTGAAGCTTTCTTT. Protein product: CASSLVHTEAFF. The J gene is TRBJ1-1, the V gene TRBV11-2; unclear D gene. V lost 1 base, J lost 3 bases, and 3 bases lay in between. CDR3 length: 12 amino acids. Looked up from germline, CDR1 is SGHAT and CDR2 is FQNNGV.

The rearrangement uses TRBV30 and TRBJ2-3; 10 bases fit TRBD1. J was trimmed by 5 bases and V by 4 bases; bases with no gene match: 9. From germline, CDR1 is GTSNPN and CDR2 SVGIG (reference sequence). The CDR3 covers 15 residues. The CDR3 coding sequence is TGTGCCTGGAACCTAGGGACAGGGGCGGGAGATACGCAGTATTTT. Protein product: CAWNLGTGAGDTQYF.

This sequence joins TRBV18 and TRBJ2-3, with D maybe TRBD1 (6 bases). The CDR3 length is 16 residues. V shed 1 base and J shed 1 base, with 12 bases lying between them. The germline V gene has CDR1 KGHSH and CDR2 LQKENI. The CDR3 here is CASSPLPSGGTDTQYF. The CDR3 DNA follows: TGTGCCAGCTCACCACTTCCCTCAGGGGGCACAGATACGCAGTATTTT.

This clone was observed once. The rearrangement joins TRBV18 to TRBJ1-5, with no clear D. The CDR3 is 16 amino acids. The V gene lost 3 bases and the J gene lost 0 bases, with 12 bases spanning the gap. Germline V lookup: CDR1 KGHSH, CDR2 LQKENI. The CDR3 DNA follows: TGTGCCAGCTCACCCTACAGAGCATATAGCAATCAGCCCCAGCATTTT. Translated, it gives CASSPYRAYSNQPQHF.

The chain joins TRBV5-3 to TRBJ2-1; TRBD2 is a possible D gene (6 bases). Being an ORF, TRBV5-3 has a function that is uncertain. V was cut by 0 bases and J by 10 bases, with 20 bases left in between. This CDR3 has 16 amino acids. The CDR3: CARSLGGGIYGGEQFF. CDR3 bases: TGTGCCAGAAGCTTGGGGGGCGGGATCTACGGTGGGGAGCAGTTCTTC.

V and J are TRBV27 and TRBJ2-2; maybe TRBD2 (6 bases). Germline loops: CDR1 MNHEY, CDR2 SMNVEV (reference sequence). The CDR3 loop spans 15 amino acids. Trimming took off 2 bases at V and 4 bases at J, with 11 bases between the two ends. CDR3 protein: CASSLRGAGTGELFF. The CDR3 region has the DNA TGTGCCAGCAGTTTACGCGGGGCGGGCACCGGGGAGCTGTTTTTT.

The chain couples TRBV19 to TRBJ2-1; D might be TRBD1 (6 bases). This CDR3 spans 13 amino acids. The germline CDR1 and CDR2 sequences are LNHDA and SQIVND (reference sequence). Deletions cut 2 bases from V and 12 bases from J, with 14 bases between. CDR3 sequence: CASSIQTGTGQFF. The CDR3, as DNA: TGTGCCAGTAGTATACAAACAGGGACGGGGCAGTTCTTC.

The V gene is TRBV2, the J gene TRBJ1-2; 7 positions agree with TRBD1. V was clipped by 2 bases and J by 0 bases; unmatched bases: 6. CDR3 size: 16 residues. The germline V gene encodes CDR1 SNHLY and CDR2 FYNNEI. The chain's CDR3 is CASSERGQGANYGYTF. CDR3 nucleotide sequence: TGTGCCAGCAGTGAAAGGGGTCAGGGGGCTAACTATGGCTACACCTTC.

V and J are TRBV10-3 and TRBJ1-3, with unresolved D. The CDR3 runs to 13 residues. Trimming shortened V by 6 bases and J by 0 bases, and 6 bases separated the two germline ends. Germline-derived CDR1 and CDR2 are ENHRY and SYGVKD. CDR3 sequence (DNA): TGTGCCATCAGGGAGGTCTCTGGAAACACCATATATTTT. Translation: CAIREVSGNTIYF.

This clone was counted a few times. The CDR3 sequence is CASSGRQGFYTF. DNA of the CDR3: TGTGCCAGCAGCGGGCGACAGGGTTTTTACACCTTC. This chain links TRBV9 with TRBJ1-2; 7 bases line up with TRBD1. The CDR3 sequence is 12 residues long. With V trimmed by 3 bases and J by 11 bases, 7 bases remained unmatched. CDR1 and CDR2 (germline): SGDLS, YYNGEE.

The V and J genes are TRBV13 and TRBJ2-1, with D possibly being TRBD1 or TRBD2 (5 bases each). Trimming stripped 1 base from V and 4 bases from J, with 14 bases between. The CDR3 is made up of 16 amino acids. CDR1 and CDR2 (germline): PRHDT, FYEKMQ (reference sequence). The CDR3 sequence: CASSLAVEGNYNEQFF. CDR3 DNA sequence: TGTGCCAGCAGCTTAGCGGTAGAGGGGAATTACAATGAGCAGTTCTTC.

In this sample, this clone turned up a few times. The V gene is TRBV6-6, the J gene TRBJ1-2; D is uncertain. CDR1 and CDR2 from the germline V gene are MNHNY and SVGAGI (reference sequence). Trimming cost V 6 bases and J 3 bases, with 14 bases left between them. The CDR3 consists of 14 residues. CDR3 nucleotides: TGTGCCAGCAGAATTGACCCAGCGTACTATGGCTACACCTTC. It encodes CASRIDPAYYGYTF.